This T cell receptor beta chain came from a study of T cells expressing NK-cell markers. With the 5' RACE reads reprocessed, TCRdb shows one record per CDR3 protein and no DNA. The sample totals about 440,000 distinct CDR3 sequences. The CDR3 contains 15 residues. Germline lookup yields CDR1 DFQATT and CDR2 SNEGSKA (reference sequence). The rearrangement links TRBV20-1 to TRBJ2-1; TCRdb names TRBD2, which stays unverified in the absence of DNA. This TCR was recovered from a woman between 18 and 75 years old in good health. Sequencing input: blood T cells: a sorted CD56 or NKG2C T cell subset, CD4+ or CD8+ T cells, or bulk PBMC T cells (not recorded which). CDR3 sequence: CSAIAGGLWNDEQFF.